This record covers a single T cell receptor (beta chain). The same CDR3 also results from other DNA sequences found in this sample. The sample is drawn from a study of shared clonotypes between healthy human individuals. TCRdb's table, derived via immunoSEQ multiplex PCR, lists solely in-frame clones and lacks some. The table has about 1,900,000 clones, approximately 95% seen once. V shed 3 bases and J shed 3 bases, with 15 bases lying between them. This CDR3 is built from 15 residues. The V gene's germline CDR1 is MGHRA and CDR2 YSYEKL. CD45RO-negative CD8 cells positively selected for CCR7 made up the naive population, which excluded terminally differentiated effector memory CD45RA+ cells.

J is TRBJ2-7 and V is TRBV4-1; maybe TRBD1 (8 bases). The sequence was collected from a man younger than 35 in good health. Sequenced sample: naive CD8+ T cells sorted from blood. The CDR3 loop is CASSHRTGGGYEQYF. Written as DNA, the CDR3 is TGCGCCAGCAGCCACCGAACAGGGGGGGGCTACGAGCAGTACTTC.